This T cell receptor (beta chain) comes out of a study of blood T cell repertoires in COVID-19. At the level of the study: Spain, Italy and the United States supplied samples that represented acute and convalescent COVID-19. Nucleic acid was either cDNA or gDNA, and it came from T cells, B-cell-depleted T cells, or PBMCs.

Trimming left V 3 bases short and J 6 bases short, with 15 bases between. Germline V gives CDR1 MGHDK, CDR2 SYGVNS. The CDR3 is made up of 15 amino acids. Participants, about 18 to 90 years old, spanned about 26 US areas. Donors were grouped by their self-reported clinical history. The method was immunoSEQ multiplex PCR; TCRdb's version includes in-frame clones alone and lacks a portion of them. In the table there are some 250,000 clones, about 89% of which are singletons. The receptor was isolated from a man aged 40-49 years who had recovered from COVID-19. Sequenced: PBMCs or T cells enriched from blood (not recorded which). The chain has TRBV25-1 and TRBJ2-1; possible D gene TRBD2, 5 bases. The CDR3 sequence: CASSDPSGKVNEQFF. CDR3 coding DNA: TGTGCCAGCAGTGATCCGTCCGGGAAAGTCAATGAGCAGTTCTTC.